These 22 T cell receptor beta chains share one sample of origin, sequenced in a study of regulatory T cells in long-lasting Graves disease. Indicated time point: newly diagnosed GD, antithyroid drugs for less than 3 months. From PBMCs, RNA was extracted and then used to make the TCR library. Investigators prepared the TCR beta libraries by applying iRepertoire HTBI primers and Arm-PCR of CDR3 regions. TCRdb re-analysed the multiplex PCR reads in MiXCR, keeping a single row per CDR3 protein. The sample includes about 460,000 distinct CDR3 sequences, roughly 15% of them seen just once. A further study also used this sample, focusing on T cells in Graves' hyperthyroidism and ophthalmopathy.

Sequenced material: peripheral blood mononuclear cells (PBMCs), taken at new diagnosis, from a patient treated with antithyroid drugs. These receptor sequences come from a woman aged 50 to 65 with Graves disease.

This clonotype has just a few counts. CDR3 bases: TGTGCCATCAGTGAGGCGGTGACAGGGGGAACCTACGAGCAGTACTTC. It is translated as CAISEAVTGGTYEQYF. J is TRBJ2-7 and V is TRBV10-3, with 9 nucleotides matching TRBD1. V shed 2 bases and J 2 bases; nucleotides not matched to a gene: 7. The CDR3 runs 16 residues. Looked up from germline, CDR1 is ENHRY and CDR2 is SYGVKD.

This clonotype appeared a few times. The genes are TRBV10-3 and TRBJ1-1, with TRBD1 identical over 9 bases. Germline V gene lookup returns CDR1 ENHRY and CDR2 SYGVKD. The CDR3 spans 14 residues. J gave up 6 bases and V 5 bases, and 7 bases lay outside the gene matches. In nucleotides, the CDR3 is TGTGCCATCAGTAGAACAGGGGGCGTCGCTGAAGCTTTCTTT. It codes for CAISRTGGVAEAFF.

This clonotype was seen repeatedly, ten times or more. The chain combines TRBV11-2 with TRBJ2-3; TRBD2 agrees at 9 bases. The germline V gene has CDR1 SGHAT and CDR2 FQNNGV. J gave up 1 base and V 5 bases, and 13 bases lay outside the gene matches. The CDR3 runs to 18 residues. The CDR3 DNA reads as TGTGCCAGCAGCGCCGTTTTGCGGGAGGGCCCTCGCACAGATACGCAGTATTTT. It translates to CASSAVLREGPRTDTQYF.

This clonotype came up many times. This rearrangement joins TRBV28 to TRBJ2-1, with unresolved D. CDR1 is MDHEN and CDR2 is SYDVKM in the germline V gene. Trimming removed 2 bases from V and 10 bases from J, with 15 bases in between. The CDR3 spans 14 residues. CDR3 sequence: CASSLAYRGGEQFF. CDR3 DNA sequence: TGTGCCAGCAGTTTAGCGTACAGAGGTGGCGAGCAGTTCTTC.

In its sample, this clonotype was seen many times. The rearrangement uses TRBV7-9 and TRBJ2-1, with D possibly matching TRBD1 (5 bases). Germline CDR1 and CDR2: SEHNR and FQNEAQ (reference sequence). This CDR3 contains 15 residues. V lost 6 bases, J lost 5 bases, and 17 bases lay in between. The CDR3 sequence: CASRPRASVDNEQFF. CDR3 in DNA: TGTGCCAGCAGACCCAGGGCATCCGTTGACAATGAGCAGTTCTTC.

The genes are TRBV28 and TRBJ1-1; D is possibly TRBD1 (5 bases). Trimming left V 2 bases short and J 6 bases short, with 13 bases between. The CDR3 runs to 14 residues. Germline lookup yields CDR1 MDHEN and CDR2 SYDVKM. CDR3 bases: TGTGCCAGCAGTTTAAGATTGGGGGGGGCTGAAGCTTTCTTT. Its translation is CASSLRLGGAEAFF.

This clonotype was seen a few times. One junction end disagrees with the germline gene, perhaps due to a read error. The V gene is TRBV6-2 or TRBV6-3, the J gene TRBJ2-7; 12 bases align to TRBD1. CDR3 length equals 16 residues. CDR1 MNHEY and CDR2 SVGEGT come from the germline V gene. The CDR3 DNA reads TGTGCCAGCAGCGGGACAGGGGGCTTTTACTCCTACGTGCAGTACTTC. Translation gives CASSGTGGFYSYVQYF.

This clonotype came up many times. The chain combines TRBV29-1 with TRBJ1-5; no definite D call. Trimming cost V 4 bases and J 4 bases, with 11 bases left between them. CDR3 length: 13 amino acids. Germline assignment: CDR1 SQVTM and CDR2 ANQGSEA. The CDR3 protein is CSVVVGSNQPQHF. The CDR3 nucleotides are TGCAGCGTTGTAGTAGGATCAAATCAGCCCCAGCATTTT.

This clonotype was seen at least ten times. The genes are TRBV18 and TRBJ2-7; possible D gene TRBD2, 6 bases. The CDR3 is made up of 17 amino acids. V was shortened by 0 bases and J by 2 bases, with 17 bases between the two germline ends. From germline, CDR1 is KGHSH and CDR2 LQKENI. The chain's CDR3 is CASSPPRASGLTYEQYF. The DNA of the CDR3 is TGTGCCAGCTCACCACCGCGAGCGAGCGGGCTAACCTACGAGCAGTACTTC.

This clonotype was counted at least ten times. This chain joins TRBV28 and TRBJ2-3; tentative D call: TRBD2 (5 bases). Trimming left V 6 bases short and J 4 bases short, with 17 bases between. CDR1 and CDR2 from the germline V gene are MDHEN and SYDVKM. This CDR3 is built from 15 residues. CDR3 region: CASSPLDFYADTQYF. The CDR3 DNA reads TGTGCCAGCAGCCCCTTGGACTTTTACGCAGATACGCAGTATTTT.

Of note for this clonotype: The conserved phenylalanine or tryptophan is not found at the CDR3 terminus, so this likely reflects a read error. The chain has TRBV11-2 and TRBJ1-2, with 9 bases that match TRBD1. Germline CDR1 and CDR2: SGHAT and FQNNGV. The length of the CDR3 is 14 residues. The CDR3 spells CAGSSGQGSYGYTY. In DNA, the CDR3 is TGTGCCGGCAGCTCGGGACAGGGCTCTTATGGCTACACCTAC.

This clonotype was observed a handful of times. V and J are TRBV5-1 and TRBJ2-6; TRBD1 matches 7 bases. Germline V CDR1 and CDR2: SGHRS, YFSETQ. There are 17 residues in the CDR3. V was pared by 1 base and J by 0 bases, with 4 bases of the junction left unmatched. CDR3 DNA sequence: TGCGCCAGCAGCTTGATGGGACAGAGCTCTGGGGCCAACGTCCTGACTTTC. Translation: CASSLMGQSSGANVLTF.

This clonotype has a count of ten or more. The V and J genes are TRBV30 and TRBJ1-1, with TRBD1 matching 8 bases. CDR1 and CDR2 (germline): GTSNPN, SVGIG (reference sequence). CDR3 length: 16 residues. The V segment lost 2 bases and the J segment 4 bases; nucleotides outside the gene matches: 12. The CDR3 DNA reads as TGTGCCTGGAGTCCACAAGGACAGGGAATATCCACTGAAGCTTTCTTT. It specifies CAWSPQGQGISTEAFF.

This rearrangement joins TRBV4-2 to TRBJ2-7; D is possibly TRBD2 (6 bases). V lost 0 bases and J lost 4, with 13 bases in between. Germline V gene data show CDR1 as LGHNA and CDR2 as YNFKEQ. The CDR3 spans 15 residues. The CDR3 region is CASSQDRDFIYEQYF. Written as DNA, the CDR3 is TGTGCCAGCAGCCAAGACCGGGACTTCATATACGAGCAGTACTTC.

This clonotype was counted a few times. The chain links TRBV27 to TRBJ2-1; 10 bases are a match to TRBD1. Germline assignment: CDR1 MNHEY and CDR2 SMNVEV (reference sequence). CDR3 size: 16 residues. The V gene end was trimmed by 6 bases and the J gene end by 9 bases; junction bases not matched to a gene: 14. Here the CDR3 reads CASRHRRTGGGGEQFF. The CDR3, as DNA: TGTGCCAGCAGACACCGCAGGACAGGGGGGGGGGGTGAGCAGTTCTTC.

This clonotype was seen only a few times. V and J are TRBV6-1 and TRBJ2-1, with unresolved D. Deletions cut 3 bases from V and 10 bases from J, with 16 bases between. CDR1 and CDR2 from the germline V gene are MNHNS and SASEGT. The length of the CDR3 is 14 residues. The CDR3 is CASSDSTLALEQFF. The CDR3 DNA sequence: TGTGCCAGCAGTGACTCAACTTTGGCGCTGGAGCAGTTCTTC.

The V gene is TRBV5-4, the J gene TRBJ1-5; 7 bases align to TRBD1. J lost 7 bases, V lost 2 bases, and 3 bases had no gene match. Per germline, CDR1 SGHNT and CDR2 YYREEE (reference sequence). This CDR3 comprises 13 residues. The CDR3, as DNA: TGTGCCAGCAGCTTCGACAGGGACCAGCCCCAGCATTTT. Its translation: CASSFDRDQPQHF.

This clonotype was recorded at least ten times. The V call is TRBV28, the J call TRBJ2-7, with 11 bases lining up with TRBD1. The junction had 4 bases not matched to a gene; V was cut back by 5 bases and J by 4 bases. Germline V gene sequence: CDR1 MDHEN, CDR2 SYDVKM. CDR3 length: 14 amino acids. CDR3 sequence (DNA): TGTGCCAGCAGTGACGGACAGGGGGCGTACGAGCAGTACTTC. This translates into CASSDGQGAYEQYF.

This clonotype was seen many times. The V call is TRBV5-1, the J call TRBJ2-7, with 8 nucleotides matching TRBD1. The CDR3 spans 15 residues. V was clipped by 4 bases and J by 3 bases; unmatched bases: 9. Germline assignment: CDR1 SGHRS and CDR2 YFSETQ. The CDR3 bases are TGCGCCAGCAGCCTATACAACGGACAGGGCTACGAGCAGTACTTC. Protein sequence: CASSLYNGQGYEQYF. Full variable domain (rest looked up from reference TRBV5-1 and TRBJ2-7): KAGVTQTPRYLIKTRGQQVTLSCSPISGHRSVSWYQQTPGQGLQFLFEYFSETQRNKGNFPGRFSGRQFSNSRSEMNVSTLELGDSALYLCASSLYNGQGYEQYFGPGTRLTVT.

This clonotype has ten or more counts. The chain recombines TRBV10-3 with TRBJ1-4; TRBD1 is a possible D gene (5 bases). The V end lost 3 bases, the J end lost 5 bases, and 13 bases lay between the germline ends. The CDR3 loop spans 15 amino acids. The V gene's germline CDR1 is ENHRY and CDR2 SYGVKD. The CDR3 coding sequence is TGTGCCATCAGTGATGGGACCACAGGAAATGAAAAACTGTTTTTT. Translation gives CAISDGTTGNEKLFF.

On this clonotype itself: The junction departs from germline at one end; a sequencing error may be responsible. Here the CDR3 reads CASSLYGVDTEAFF. The CDR3, as DNA: TGTGCCAGCAGTCTATATGGGGTGGACACTGAAGCCTTCTTT. V gene TRBV27 combines with J gene TRBJ1-1, with a tentative D call TRBD1 (5 bases). This CDR3 is 14 amino acids long. Per the germline V gene, CDR1 is MNHEY and CDR2 is SMNVEV (reference sequence).

This clonotype was detected ten times or more. This chain links TRBV9 with TRBJ2-1; D possibly uses TRBD1 or TRBD2 (7 bases each). Trimming took 0 bases from V and 9 from J, leaving 22 bases between them. The germline V gene encodes CDR1 SGDLS and CDR2 YYNGEE. This CDR3 spans 17 amino acids. Here the CDR3 reads CASSVEIGEGQGGEQFF. The CDR3 nucleotides read TGTGCCAGCAGCGTAGAAATCGGGGAGGGCCAGGGGGGTGAGCAGTTCTTC.